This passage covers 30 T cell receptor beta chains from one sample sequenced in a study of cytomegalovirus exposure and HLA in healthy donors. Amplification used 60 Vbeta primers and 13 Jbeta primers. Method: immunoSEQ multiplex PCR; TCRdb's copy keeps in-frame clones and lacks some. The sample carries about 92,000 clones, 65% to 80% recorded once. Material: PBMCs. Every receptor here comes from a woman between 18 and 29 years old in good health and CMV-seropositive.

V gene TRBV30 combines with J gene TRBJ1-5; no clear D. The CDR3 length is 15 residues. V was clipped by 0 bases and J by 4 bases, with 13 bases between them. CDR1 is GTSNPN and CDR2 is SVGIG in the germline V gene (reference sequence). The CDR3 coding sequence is TGTGCCTGGAGTGTACGTGAAGGGAGTAATCAGCCCCAGCATTTT. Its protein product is CAWSVREGSNQPQHF.

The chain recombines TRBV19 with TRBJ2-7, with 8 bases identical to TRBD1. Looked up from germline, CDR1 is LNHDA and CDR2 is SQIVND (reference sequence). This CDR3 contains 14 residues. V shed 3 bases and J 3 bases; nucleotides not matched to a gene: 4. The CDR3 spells CASSIGRGHYEQYF. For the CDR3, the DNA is TGTGCCAGTAGTATCGGCAGGGGGCACTACGAGCAGTACTTC.

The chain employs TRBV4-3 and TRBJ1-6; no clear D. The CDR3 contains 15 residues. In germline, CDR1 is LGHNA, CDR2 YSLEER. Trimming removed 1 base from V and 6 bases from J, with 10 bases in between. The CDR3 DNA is TGCGCCAGCAGCCAAGTCCCAGGAGGTAATTCACCCCTCCACTTT. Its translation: CASSQVPGGNSPLHF.

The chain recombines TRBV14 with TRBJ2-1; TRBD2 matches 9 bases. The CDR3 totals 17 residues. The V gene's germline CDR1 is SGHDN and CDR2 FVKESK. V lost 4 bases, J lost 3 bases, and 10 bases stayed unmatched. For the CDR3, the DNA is TGTGCCAGCAGCCCCTTTAGGACTAGCGTTTTCTACAATGAGCAGTTCTTC. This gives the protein CASSPFRTSVFYNEQFF.

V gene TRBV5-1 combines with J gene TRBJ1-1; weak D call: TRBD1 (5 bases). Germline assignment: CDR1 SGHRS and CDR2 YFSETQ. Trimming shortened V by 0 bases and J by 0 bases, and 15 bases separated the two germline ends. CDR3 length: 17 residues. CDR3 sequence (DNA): TGCGCCAGCAGCTTGGCCAGGGCAATTAGAATGAACACTGAAGCTTTCTTT. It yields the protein CASSLARAIRMNTEAFF. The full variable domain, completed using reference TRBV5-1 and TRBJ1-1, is KAGVTQTPRYLIKTRGQQVTLSCSPISGHRSVSWYQQTPGQGLQFLFEYFSETQRNKGNFPGRFSGRQFSNSRSEMNVSTLELGDSALYLCASSLARAIRMNTEAFFGQGTRLTVV.

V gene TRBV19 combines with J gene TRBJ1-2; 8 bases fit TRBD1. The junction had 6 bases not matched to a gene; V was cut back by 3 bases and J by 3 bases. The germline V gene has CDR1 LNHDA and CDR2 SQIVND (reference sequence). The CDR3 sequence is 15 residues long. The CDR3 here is CASSIDRGSDYGYTF. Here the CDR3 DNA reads TGTGCCAGTAGTATCGACAGGGGTTCGGACTATGGCTACACCTTC.

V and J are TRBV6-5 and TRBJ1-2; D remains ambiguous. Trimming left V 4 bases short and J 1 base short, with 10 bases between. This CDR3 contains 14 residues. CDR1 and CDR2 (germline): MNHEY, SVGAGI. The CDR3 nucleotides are TGTGCCAGCAGTTTACTCTCCGGTAACTATGGCTACACCTTC. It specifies CASSLLSGNYGYTF.

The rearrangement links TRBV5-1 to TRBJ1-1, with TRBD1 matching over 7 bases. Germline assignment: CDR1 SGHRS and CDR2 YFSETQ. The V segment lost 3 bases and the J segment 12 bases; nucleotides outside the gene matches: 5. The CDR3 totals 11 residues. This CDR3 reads CASSYTGVPFF. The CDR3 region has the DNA TGCGCCAGCAGCTATACAGGGGTTCCTTTCTTT.

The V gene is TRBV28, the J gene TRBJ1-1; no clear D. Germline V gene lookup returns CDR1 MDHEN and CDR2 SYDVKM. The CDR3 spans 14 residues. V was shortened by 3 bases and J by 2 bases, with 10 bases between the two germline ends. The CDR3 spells CASSFDRVNTEAFF. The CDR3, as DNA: TGTGCCAGCAGTTTTGACCGGGTTAACACTGAAGCTTTCTTT. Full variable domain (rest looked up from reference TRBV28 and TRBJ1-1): DVKVTQSSRYLVKRTGEKVFLECVQDMDHENMFWYRQDPGLGLRLIYFSYDVKMKEKGDIPEGYSVSREKKERFSLILESASTNQTSMYLCASSFDRVNTEAFFGQGTRLTVV.

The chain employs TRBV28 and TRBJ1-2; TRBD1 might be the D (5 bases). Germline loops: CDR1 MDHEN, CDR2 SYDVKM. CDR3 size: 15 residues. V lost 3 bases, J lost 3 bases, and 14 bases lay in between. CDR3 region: CASSLGGVPHYGYTF. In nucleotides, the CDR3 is TGTGCCAGCAGTTTGGGGGGAGTGCCTCACTATGGCTACACCTTC.

CDR3 sequence: CASSVTGGGSPLHF. The CDR3 nucleotides are TGTGCCAGCAGTGTCACAGGGGGCGGTTCACCCCTCCACTTT. The V gene is TRBV2, the J gene TRBJ1-6; TRBD1 agrees at 9 bases. Germline CDR1 is SNHLY and CDR2 is FYNNEI. J was trimmed by 9 bases and V by 4 bases; bases with no gene match: 4. This CDR3 spans 14 amino acids.

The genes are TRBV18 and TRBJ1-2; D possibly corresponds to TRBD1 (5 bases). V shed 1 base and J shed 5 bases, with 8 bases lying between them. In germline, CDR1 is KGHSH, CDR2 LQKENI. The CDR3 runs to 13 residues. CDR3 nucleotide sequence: TGTGCCAGCTCACCACTGGGGGGTTATGGCTACACCTTC. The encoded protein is CASSPLGGYGYTF.

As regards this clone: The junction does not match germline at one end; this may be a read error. CDR3 coding DNA: TGTGCCGGCAGCTTTGCGGGCTCAGATACGCAGTATTTT. Translated: CAGSFAGSDTQYF. This rearrangement joins TRBV5-6 to TRBJ2-3; D perhaps matches TRBD2 (5 bases). In germline, CDR1 is SGHDT, CDR2 YYEEEE. CDR3 size: 13 residues. The full variable domain, its missing parts supplied by reference TRBV5-6 and TRBJ2-3, is DAGVTQSPTHLIKTRGQQVTLRCSPKSGHDTVSWYQQALGQGPQFIFQYYEEEERQRGNFPDRFSGHQFPNYSSELNVNALLLGDSALYLCAGSFAGSDTQYFGPGTRLTVL.

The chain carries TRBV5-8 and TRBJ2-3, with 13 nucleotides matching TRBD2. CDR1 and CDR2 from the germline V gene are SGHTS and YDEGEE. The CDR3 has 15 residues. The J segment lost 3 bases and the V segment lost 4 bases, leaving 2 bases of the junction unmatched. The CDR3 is CASSVLAGGTDTQYF. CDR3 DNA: TGTGCCAGCAGCGTACTAGCGGGGGGGACAGATACGCAGTATTTT.

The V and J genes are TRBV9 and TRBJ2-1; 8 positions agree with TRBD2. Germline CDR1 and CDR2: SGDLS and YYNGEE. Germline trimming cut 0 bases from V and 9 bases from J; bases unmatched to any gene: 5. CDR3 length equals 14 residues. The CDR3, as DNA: TGTGCCAGCAGCGTAGCGAGCGGGAGTGGTGAGCAGTTCTTC. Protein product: CASSVASGSGEQFF.

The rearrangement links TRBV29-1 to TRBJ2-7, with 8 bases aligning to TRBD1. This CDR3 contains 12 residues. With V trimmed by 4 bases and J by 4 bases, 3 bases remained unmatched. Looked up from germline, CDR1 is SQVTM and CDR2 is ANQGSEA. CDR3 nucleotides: TGCAGCGTTGCAGGGGGCAATTACGAGCAGTACTTC. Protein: CSVAGGNYEQYF.

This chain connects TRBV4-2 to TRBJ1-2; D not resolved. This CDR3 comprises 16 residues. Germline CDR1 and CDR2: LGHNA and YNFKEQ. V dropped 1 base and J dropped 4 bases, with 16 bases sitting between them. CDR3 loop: CASSQADSEDFYGYTF. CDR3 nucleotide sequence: TGTGCCAGCAGCCAAGCTGACTCCGAGGACTTCTATGGCTACACCTTC.

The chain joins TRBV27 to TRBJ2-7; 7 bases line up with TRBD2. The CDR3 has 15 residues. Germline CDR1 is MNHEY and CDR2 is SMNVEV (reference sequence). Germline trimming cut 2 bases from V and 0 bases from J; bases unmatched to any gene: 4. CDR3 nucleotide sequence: TGTGCCAGCAGTTTAGGGAGGGGCAGCTCCTACGAGCAGTACTTC. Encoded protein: CASSLGRGSSYEQYF.

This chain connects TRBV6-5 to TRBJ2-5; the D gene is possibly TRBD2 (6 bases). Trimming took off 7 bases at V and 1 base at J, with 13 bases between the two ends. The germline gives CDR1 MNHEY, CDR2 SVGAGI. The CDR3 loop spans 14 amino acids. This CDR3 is CASNPGSLQETQYF. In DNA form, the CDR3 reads TGTGCCAGCAACCCCGGGAGCCTCCAAGAGACCCAGTACTTC.

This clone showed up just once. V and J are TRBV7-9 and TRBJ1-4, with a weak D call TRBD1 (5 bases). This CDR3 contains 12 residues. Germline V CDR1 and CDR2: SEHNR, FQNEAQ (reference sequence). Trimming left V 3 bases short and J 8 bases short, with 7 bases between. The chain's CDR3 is CASSLGQEKLFF. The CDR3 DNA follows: TGTGCCAGCAGCTTGGGGCAGGAAAAACTGTTTTTT.

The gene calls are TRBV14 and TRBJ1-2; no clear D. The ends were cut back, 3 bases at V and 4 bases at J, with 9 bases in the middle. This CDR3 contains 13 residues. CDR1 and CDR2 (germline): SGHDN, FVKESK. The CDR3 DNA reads TGTGCCAGCAGCCACGGGCGGGTCTATGGCTACACCTTC. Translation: CASSHGRVYGYTF.

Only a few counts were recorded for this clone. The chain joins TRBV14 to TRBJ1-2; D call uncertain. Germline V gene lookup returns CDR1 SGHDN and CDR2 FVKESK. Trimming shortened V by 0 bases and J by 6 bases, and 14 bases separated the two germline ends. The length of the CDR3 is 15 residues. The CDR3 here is CASSQDLVAIDGYTF. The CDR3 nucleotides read TGTGCCAGCAGCCAAGATTTGGTGGCAATCGATGGCTACACCTTC.

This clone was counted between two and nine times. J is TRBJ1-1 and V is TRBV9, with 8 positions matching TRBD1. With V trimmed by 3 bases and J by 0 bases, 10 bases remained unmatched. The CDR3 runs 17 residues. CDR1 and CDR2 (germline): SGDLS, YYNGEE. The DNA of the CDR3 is TGTGCCAGCAGCGCCCCCCCGACAGGGGTCTTGAACACTGAAGCTTTCTTT. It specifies CASSAPPTGVLNTEAFF.

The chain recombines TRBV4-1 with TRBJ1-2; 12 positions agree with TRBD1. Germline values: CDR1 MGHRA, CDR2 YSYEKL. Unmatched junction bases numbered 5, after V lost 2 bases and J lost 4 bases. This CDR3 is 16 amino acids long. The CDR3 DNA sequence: TGCGCCAGCAGCCAATTAGGGACAGGGGGCTTCTATGGCTACACCTTC. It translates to CASSQLGTGGFYGYTF.

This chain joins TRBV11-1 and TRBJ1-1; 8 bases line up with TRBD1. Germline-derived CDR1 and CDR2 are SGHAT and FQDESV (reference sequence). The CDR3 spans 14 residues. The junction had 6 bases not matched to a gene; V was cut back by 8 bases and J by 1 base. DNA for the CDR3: TGTGCCAGCGATCAGGGGGCAAGGAACACTGAAGCTTTCTTT. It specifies CASDQGARNTEAFF.

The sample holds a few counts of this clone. The CDR3 DNA reads as TGTGCCAGCAGTGACATCCCTATCGCGGGGGGGTTACCGCAGTATTTT. Encoded protein: CASSDIPIAGGLPQYF. The chain recombines TRBV6-4 with TRBJ2-3; 9 nucleotides agree with TRBD2. V shed 2 bases, J shed 10 bases, and the junction held 13 bases outside the gene matches. The CDR3 has 16 residues. Germline CDR1 is MRHNA and CDR2 is SNTAGT.

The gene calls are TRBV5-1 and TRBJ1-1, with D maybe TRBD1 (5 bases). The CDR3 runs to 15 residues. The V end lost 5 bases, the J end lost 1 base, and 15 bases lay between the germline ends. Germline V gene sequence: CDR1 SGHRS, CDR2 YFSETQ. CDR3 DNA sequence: TGCGCCAGCAGTGGGGGGGTCAGGGCGAACACTGAAGCTTTCTTT. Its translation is CASSGGVRANTEAFF.

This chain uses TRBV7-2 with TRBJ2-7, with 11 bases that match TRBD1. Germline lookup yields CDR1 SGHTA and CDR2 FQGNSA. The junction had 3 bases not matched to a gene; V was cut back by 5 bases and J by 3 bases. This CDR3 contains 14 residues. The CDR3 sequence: CASSMDRGLYEQYF. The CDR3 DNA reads TGTGCCAGCAGCATGGACAGGGGGCTCTACGAGCAGTACTTC.

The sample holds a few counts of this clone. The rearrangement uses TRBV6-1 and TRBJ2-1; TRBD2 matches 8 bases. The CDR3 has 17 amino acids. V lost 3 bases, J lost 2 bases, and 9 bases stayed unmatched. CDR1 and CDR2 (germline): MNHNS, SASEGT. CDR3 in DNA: TGTGCCAGCAGTGAGCAGCTAGCGGGCACCGCCTACAATGAGCAGTTCTTC. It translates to CASSEQLAGTAYNEQFF.

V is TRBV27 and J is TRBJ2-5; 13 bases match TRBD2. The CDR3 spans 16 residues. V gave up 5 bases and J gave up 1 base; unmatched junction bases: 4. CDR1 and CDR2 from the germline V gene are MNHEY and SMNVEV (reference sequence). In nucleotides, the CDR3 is TGTGCCAGCAGTGGACTAGCGGGAGAATTCCAAGAGACCCAGTACTTC. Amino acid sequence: CASSGLAGEFQETQYF.